Here is one TCR beta chain with its context. This clonotype was found a few times. Its specific antigen is unknown. Base qualities are not at hand, and no much larger clone is one base apart. This specimen belongs to a study of T cell repertoires in cytomegalovirus infection (dated by TCRdb to about 2019). For context, the study as a whole: Alongside well-studied HLA-B-restricted epitopes, the peptide stimulations were aimed at recently identified HLA-C-restricted CMV epitopes, whose presentation resists viral immunomodulation. Donor HLA type was relevant to the analysis, as public TCR beta signatures indicated carriage of CMV infection together with the matching HLA type. Study-wide findings and limitations: Carriers of CMV infection plus the relevant HLA type were discriminated by the cumulative frequency of public TCR beta family members in the study cohort and in an independent 352-donor cohort. The ex vivo response was dominated by HLA-C-restricted CMV-specific TCR beta clonotypes, which also provided the single most frequent clonotype in two of eight donors.

This sample's treatment or condition label indicates: in vitro stimulation with specific CMV peptide epitopes to enrich CMV-specific T cells. Taken from cysteine to phenylalanine, the CDR3 has 14 residues. The retained sequence is limited to the CDR3, 42 bases, with the frame set at the first base. CDR1 MNHEY and CDR2 SMNVEV are derived from the germline V gene (reference sequence). V is trimmed back by 3 bases and J by 5 bases, and the junction contains 5 bases that no gene match accounts for. The run used an Illumina HiSeq 1500. Starting from the raw public reads, TCRdb applied fastp trimming at Q25, assembled clones with MiXCR and retained in-frame beta chains. A single entry per CDR3 protein holds the most common genes and DNA from its merged rows. In this sample the table shows 700,000 to 850,000 distinct CDR3 sequences, roughly 33% of which occur a single time. The ten largest make up around 11% of the sample.

The sequencing here drew on cultured CD8+ T cells from PBMCs, taken from culture after CMV antigen stimulation. The sequence was obtained from a human donor in good health (CMV status not recorded). Some clones in this sample may be carry-over from other donors' samples. The chain employs TRBV27 and TRBJ2-5; 8 of the junction bases match TRBD2. The sequence in DNA is TGTGCCAGCAGTTTTGTAGCGGGGATGGAGACCCAGTACTTC. This codes for CASSFVAGMETQYF.